A selection of T cell receptor beta chains follows, all from one sample in a study of early T cells in non-severe SARS-CoV-2 infection. TCRdb used MiXCR to reprocess the 5' RACE reads, holding one entry per CDR3 protein. The sample lists under 85,000 distinct CDR3 sequences, 10% to 15% occurring once. The sequenced sample consisted of whole blood. The receptors here all came from an adult who was a healthcare worker with PCR-confirmed SARS-CoV-2 infection or an uninfected control (not recorded which). Each CDR3 is given with its conserved first and last residue. The D gene is left open where the match is weak. Not all rows give a size; the values are once, few, many and, for expanded clones, a class.

j_gene	v_gene	abundance	d_gene	CDR3nt	CDR3aa
TRBJ2-7	TRBV4-2	few	TRBD2	TGTGCCAGCAGCCACTATGGGACTAGCGGGGGCGCTAGCTCCTACGAGCAGTACTTC	CASSHYGTSGGASSYEQYF
TRBJ1-2	TRBV10-3	few	-	TGTGCCATCAGTTTGACAGAAACTACTTATGGCTACACCTTC	CAISLTETTYGYTF
TRBJ2-2	TRBV29-1	-	-	TGCAGCGTTGTTACGGGAGCCGGGGAGCTGTTTTTT	CSVVTGAGELFF
TRBJ1-3	TRBV9	few	-	TGTGCCAGCAGCGCGGGGACTGGAAACACCATATATTTT	CASSAGTGNTIYF
TRBJ2-7	TRBV6-5	many	TRBD1	TGTGCCAGCAGTTACACCAGGACAGGGAGAACCTACGAGCAGTACTTC	CASSYTRTGRTYEQYF
TRBJ2-3	TRBV10-3	-	TRBD1	TGTGCCATCCGAGAACAGGGGAATGGCGCAGATACGCAGTATTTT	CAIREQGNGADTQYF
TRBJ2-3	TRBV10-3	few	TRBD2	TGTGCCATCAGTGGGGAGGGAGATACGCAGTATTTT	CAISGEGDTQYF
TRBJ2-2	TRBV10-3	-	TRBD1	TGTGCCACTGAGGACAGGGGGCACGGGGAGCTGTTTTTT	CATEDRGHGELFF
TRBJ2-7	TRBV11-2	-	TRBD2	TGTGCCAGCAGCTTAGATCTTAGCGGGGCCTACGAGCAGTACTTC	CASSLDLSGAYEQYF
TRBJ1-1	TRBV2	many	-	TGTGCCAGCAGTGGGCAGGGGATCACTGAAGCTTTCTTT	CASSGQGITEAFF
TRBJ1-1	TRBV7-6	-	-	TGTGCCAGCAGCTTAGAGCCGGGGCAGGGTTATTTCAACACTGAAGCTTTCTTT	CASSLEPGQGYFNTEAFF
TRBJ2-1	TRBV20-1	few	TRBD2	TGCAGTGCTGCAGCGTTAGCGGGTGAAGGCGATGAGCAGTTCTTC	CSAAALAGEGDEQFF
TRBJ2-1	TRBV20-1	-	TRBD2	TGCAGTGCTAGAGATCTAGCGGGAGGGCCGGGGTATGAGCAGTTCTTC	CSARDLAGGPGYEQFF
TRBJ2-1	TRBV12-3/TRBV12-4	-	-	TGTGCCAGCAGTTTCGGGGTTCATGAGCAGTTCTTC	CASSFGVHEQFF
TRBJ2-2	TRBV3-1	-	TRBD2	TGTGCCAGCAGCCAGTGGACTAGCGAAGGGACCGGGGAGCTGTTTTTT	CASSQWTSEGTGELFF